The rows below give T cell receptor beta chains drawn from one sample of a study of blood T cell repertoires in COVID-19. Sequencing was performed with immunoSEQ multiplex PCR; in TCRdb, only in-frame clones are kept and a portion is missing. The table has 140,000 to 150,000 clones, 70% to 90% seen once. Material: peripheral blood. The receptors originated from a woman in her fifties or sixties with COVID-19, enrolled during active disease. CDR3s include the opening cysteine and the closing phenylalanine or tryptophan. The order of the fields is V gene, CDR3 protein.

V: TRBV7-3
CDR3: CASRGGGTNEQFF

V: TRBV28
CDR3: CASREVDNEQFF

V: TRBV6-6
CDR3: CASSYSTANTEAFF

V: TRBV2
CDR3: CASQGPDFNTEAFF

V: TRBV5-1
CDR3: CASMRASGSDTQYF

V: TRBV18
CDR3: CASSPRSGGSTDTQYF

V: TRBV12-3/TRBV12-4
CDR3: CASRQDTDTQYF

V: TRBV9
CDR3: CASSVSDRGPYGYTF

V: TRBV5-1
CDR3: CASSQGETSTDTQYF

V: TRBV7-2
CDR3: CASSQGIAGNNQDQPQHF

V: TRBV19
CDR3: CASSIGQGNYGYTF

V: TRBV9
CDR3: CASSYRRGRADEQFF

V: TRBV3-1/TRBV3-2
CDR3: CASSRGTVDTEAFF

V: TRBV5-1
CDR3: CASSVDRGQYEQYF

V: TRBV9
CDR3: CASSVVAGDAGDTQYF

V: TRBV7-9
CDR3: CASSLDAERTGELFF